The sequence of this TCR beta chain was determined in a study of radiotherapy plus CTLA-4 blockade in lung cancer. Study-wide context: Around 19% of enrolled patients responded objectively, and 31% had disease control.

Sequencing was performed with immunoSEQ multiplex PCR; in TCRdb, only in-frame clones are kept and a portion is missing. Of some 110,000 clones listed, nearly 80% are singletons. Comment on this clone: Antigen unknown.

Study findings and constraints: Expansion in blood of tumor-derived TCR clones was seen after radiotherapy plus ipilimumab. Strongest reported response predictors: early blood clone changes and post-radiation interferon-beta.

The CDR3 spans 13 residues. The V and J ends lost 8 bases and 4 bases respectively, with 14 bases between them. CDR1 MDHEN and CDR2 SYDVKM come from the germline V gene. Sequencing used peripheral blood, obtained from a patient treated with radiotherapy plus ipilimumab. The chain is built from TRBV28 and TRBJ1-1, with a weak D call TRBD1 (5 bases). This sequence was found in a human donor with non-small cell lung cancer who had a partial response to radiotherapy plus ipilimumab. The CDR3 DNA is TGTGCCAGCGGGGCCCTTGAGGCCACTGAAGCTTTCTTT. Its translation: CASGALEATEAFF.